This T cell receptor (beta chain) derives from a study of patients and donors after allogeneic stem cell transplantation. This clonotype was seen a handful of times. The CDR3 is 16 residues long. Germline V gives CDR1 LGHNA, CDR2 YSLEER. The ends lost 0 bases at V and 10 bases at J; junction bases unmatched: 9. TCRdb reprocessed the RT-PCR reads via MiXCR and lists one record per CDR3 protein. The sample consists of some 960,000 distinct CDR3 sequences, around 17% of them appearing once. The receptor comes from a human donor who was either an allogeneic HSCT recipient or a stem cell or donor lymphocyte infusion donor (not recorded which). It is not recorded whose cells these are; they may come from a transplant donor. Material for sequencing was blood, either unsorted or a sorted T cell fraction (not recorded which). The rearrangement uses TRBV4-3 and TRBJ2-1, with 10 bases fitting TRBD2. The DNA for the CDR3 is TGCGCCAGCAGCCAAGACGGAGCGGGGGGGGTTTCGGAGCAGTTCTTC. Translation gives CASSQDGAGGVSEQFF.